A single T cell receptor beta chain is shown here with its context. The antigen is unknown. This entry is derived from a study of CD8+CD57+ T cells in acquired aplastic anemia. Study background: Sorted CD4+ and CD8+ cells gave a mean 3.2 ug DNA, range roughly 0.18 to 30 ug. General study results and limits: Patients shared around 30 CD8+ CDR3 sequences with controls. Any difference that existed in CD8+ Simpson's diversity between patients and controls was not significant.

Genomic DNA was employed as the template in profiling TCR beta VDJ and CDR3. TCRdb recomputed calls from the reads with MiXCR, one row per CDR3 protein. Altogether under 200,000 distinct CDR3 sequences are present, around 48% being singletons, with the ten largest covering 2.5% to 3%. By flow cytometry, patients selected for sequencing had shown an expansion of CD8+CD57+ cells. The patients all had a severe acquired aplastic anemia diagnosis. Germline V gives CDR1 ENHRY, CDR2 SYGVKD. V lost 3 bases and J 4 bases, leaving 9 bases between the germline ends. This CDR3 spans 13 amino acids. The sequence derives from a human donor with aplastic anemia. Sequenced input: sorted CD4+, CD8+, or CD8+CD57+ T cells (not recorded which) from PBMCs. The rearrangement joins TRBV10-3 to TRBJ1-2; D may be TRBD1 (5 bases). CDR3 coding DNA: TGTGCCATCAGTGATGAGGGGTTCTATGGCTACACCTTC. Protein sequence: CAISDEGFYGYTF.